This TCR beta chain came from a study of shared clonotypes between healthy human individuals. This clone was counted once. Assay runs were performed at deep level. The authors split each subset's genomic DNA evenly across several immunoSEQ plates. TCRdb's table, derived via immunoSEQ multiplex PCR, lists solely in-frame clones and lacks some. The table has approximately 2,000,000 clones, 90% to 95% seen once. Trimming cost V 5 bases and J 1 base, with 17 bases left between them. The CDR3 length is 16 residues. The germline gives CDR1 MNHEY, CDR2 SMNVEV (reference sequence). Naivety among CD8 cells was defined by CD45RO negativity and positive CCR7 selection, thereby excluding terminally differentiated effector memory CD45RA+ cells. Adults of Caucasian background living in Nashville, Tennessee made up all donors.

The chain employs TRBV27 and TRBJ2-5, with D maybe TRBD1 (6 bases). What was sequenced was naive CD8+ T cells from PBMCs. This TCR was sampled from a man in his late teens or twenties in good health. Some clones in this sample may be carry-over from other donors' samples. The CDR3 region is CASSPQFDRSQETQYF. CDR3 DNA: TGTGCCAGCAGTCCGCAATTCGACAGGAGCCAAGAGACCCAGTACTTC.